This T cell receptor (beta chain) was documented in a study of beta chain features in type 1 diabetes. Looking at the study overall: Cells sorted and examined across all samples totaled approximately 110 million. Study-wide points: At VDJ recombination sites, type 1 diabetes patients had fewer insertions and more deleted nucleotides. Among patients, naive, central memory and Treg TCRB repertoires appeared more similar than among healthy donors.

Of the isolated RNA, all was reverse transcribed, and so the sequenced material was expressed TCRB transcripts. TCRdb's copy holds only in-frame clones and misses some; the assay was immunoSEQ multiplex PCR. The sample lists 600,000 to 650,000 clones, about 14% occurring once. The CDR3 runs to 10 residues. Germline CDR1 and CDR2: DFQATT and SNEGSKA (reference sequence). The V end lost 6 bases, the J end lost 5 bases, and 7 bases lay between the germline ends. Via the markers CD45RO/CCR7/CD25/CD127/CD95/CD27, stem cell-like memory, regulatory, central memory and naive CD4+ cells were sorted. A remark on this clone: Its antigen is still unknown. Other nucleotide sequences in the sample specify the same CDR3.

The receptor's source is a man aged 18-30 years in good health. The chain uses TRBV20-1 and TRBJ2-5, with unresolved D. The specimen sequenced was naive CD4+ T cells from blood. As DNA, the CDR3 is TGCAGTGCCCTTAGGGAGACCCAGTACTTC. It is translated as CSALRETQYF.